The rows below give T cell receptor beta chains drawn from one sample of a study of cytomegalovirus exposure and HLA in healthy donors. Clones were read by immunoSEQ multiplex PCR, and TCRdb kept only the in-frame ones, dropping some. The data hold 150,000 to 200,000 clones, with around 84% observed a single time. The sequencing input was PBMCs. These receptors were obtained from a man aged 35-49 years in good health and CMV-seropositive. Both conserved end residues are part of each CDR3. Each record gives: J gene, V gene, D gene, clone size, CDR3 protein, CDR3 DNA. D genes are given only for firm matches. Not all rows give a size; the values are once, few, many and, for expanded clones, a class.

>TRBJ1-2|TRBV7-2|TRBD1|NA
CASSPGDRGLSTF
TGTGCCAGCAGCCCGGGGGACAGGGGGCTTAGCACCTTC
>TRBJ2-3|TRBV28|TRBD1|NA
CASSLYRGSDTQYF
TGTGCCAGCAGTTTGTACAGGGGCTCAGATACGCAGTATTTT
>TRBJ1-1|TRBV6-5|NA|NA
CASSSPGMNTEAFF
TGTGCCAGCAGTTCCCCAGGGATGAACACTGAAGCTTTCTTT
>TRBJ1-2|TRBV12-2|NA|NA
CASRPSGSVPGNYGYTF
TGTGCAAGTCGCCCTAGTGGCTCAGTCCCGGGTAACTATGGCTACACCTTC
>TRBJ2-2|TRBV4-1|TRBD1|few
CASSQAPDRGTGELFF
TGCGCCAGCAGCCAAGCCCCAGACAGGGGCACCGGGGAGCTGTTTTTT
>TRBJ2-7|TRBV5-1|TRBD1|NA
CASSWTGGRPEQYF
TGCGCCAGCTCCTGGACAGGGGGGCGGCCCGAGCAGTACTTC
>TRBJ2-7|TRBV28|NA|once
CASTPPGAYEQYF
TGTGCCAGCACCCCTCCGGGGGCCTACGAGCAGTACTTC
>TRBJ2-1|TRBV7-3|TRBD1|NA
CASSSDRDNEQFF
TGTGCCAGCAGCTCGGACAGGGACAATGAGCAGTTCTTC
>TRBJ2-7|TRBV6-1|TRBD1|NA
CASREGTGFAYEQYF
TGTGCCAGCAGGGAAGGGACAGGGTTCGCCTACGAGCAGTACTTC
>TRBJ2-3|TRBV30|NA|NA
CAWSRGTDTQYF
TGTGCCTGGAGCAGGGGAACTGATACGCAGTATTTT
>TRBJ2-7|TRBV28|TRBD1|once
CASTTMGTGSSYEQYF
TGTGCCAGCACCACCATGGGGACAGGGAGCTCCTACGAGCAGTACTTC
>TRBJ2-3|TRBV27|TRBD2|NA
CASSTGLAGGPTHAFDTQYF
TGTGCCAGCAGTACCGGACTAGCGGGGGGCCCCACCCATGCGTTCGATACGCAGTATTTT
>TRBJ2-7|TRBV5-4|TRBD1|few
CASSLPGTGPLEQYF
TGTGCCAGCAGCTTGCCCGGGACAGGCCCCCTGGAGCAGTACTTC
>TRBJ2-3|TRBV5-1|TRBD2|few
CASSPDGGGTDTQYF
TGCGCCAGCAGCCCGGACGGGGGGGGCACAGATACGCAGTATTTT
>TRBJ2-7|TRBV5-4|TRBD1|NA
CASSSGTGNYEQYF
TGTGCCAGCAGCTCCGGGACAGGGAACTACGAGCAGTACTTC
>TRBJ1-1|TRBV7-9|TRBD1|NA
CASSPRTGENTEAFF
TGTGCCAGCAGCCCCCGGACAGGGGAGAACACTGAAGCTTTCTTT
>TRBJ2-7|TRBV6-6|TRBD1|NA
CASSRQGGSYEQYF
TGTGCCAGCAGTCGACAGGGCGGCTCCTACGAGCAGTACTTC
>TRBJ2-5|TRBV15|TRBD1|few
CATSRGQGQETQYF
TGTGCCACCAGCAGGGGACAGGGTCAAGAGACCCAGTACTTC
>TRBJ1-2|TRBV4-1|NA|NA
CASSQEDIRRARYGYTF
TGCGCCAGCAGCCAAGAGGACATTCGAAGGGCCCGTTATGGCTACACCTTC
>TRBJ2-4|TRBV5-1|TRBD1|NA
CASRRGTGENIQYF
TGCGCCAGCAGGAGAGGGACAGGGGAAAACATTCAGTACTTC
>TRBJ2-1|TRBV5-1|TRBD2|NA
CASSLLLAGDNEQFF
TGCGCCAGCAGCTTGTTGCTAGCGGGAGATAATGAGCAGTTCTTC
>TRBJ1-5|TRBV28|TRBD1|NA
CASRQGVHQPQHF
TGTGCCAGCAGACAGGGGGTACATCAGCCCCAGCATTTT
>TRBJ2-7|TRBV6-5|TRBD1|NA
CASSGAGGEIRQYF
TGTGCCAGCAGTGGTGCAGGGGGCGAAATCCGGCAGTACTTC
>TRBJ2-7|TRBV28|NA|NA
CASRVLKGAYEQYF
TGTGCCAGCAGGGTACTAAAAGGCGCCTACGAGCAGTACTTC
>TRBJ2-7|TRBV2|TRBD1|NA
CASRQGALSEQYF
TGTGCCAGCCGACAGGGGGCCTTGTCAGAACAGTACTTC
>TRBJ2-7|TRBV2|NA|NA
CASSVEQIYEQYF
TGTGCCAGCAGTGTGGAACAGATCTACGAGCAGTACTTC
>TRBJ2-5|TRBV14|TRBD1|NA
CASSQEKVPGQRGETQYF
TGTGCCAGCAGCCAAGAGAAGGTCCCGGGACAGCGTGGGGAGACCCAGTACTTC
>TRBJ2-7|TRBV10-3|TRBD2|NA
CAISETTSGTYEQYF
TGTGCCATCAGTGAGACCACTAGCGGAACCTACGAGCAGTACTTC
>TRBJ1-4|TRBV27|TRBD1|NA
CASSAGTGNFATNEKLFF
TGTGCCAGCAGTGCCGGGACAGGAAACTTTGCAACTAATGAAAAACTGTTTTTT
>TRBJ2-5|TRBV6-5|NA|NA
CASSRSVSGQETQYF
TGTGCCAGCAGCCGTTCTGTAAGCGGCCAAGAGACCCAGTACTTC
>TRBJ2-4|TRBV13|TRBD2|NA
CASSPGTSEGIQYF
TGTGCCAGCAGCCCAGGGACTAGCGAAGGCATTCAGTACTTC
>TRBJ2-7|TRBV10-3|TRBD2|NA
CAISVGTSGPYEQYF
TGTGCCATCAGTGTCGGGACTAGCGGACCCTACGAGCAGTACTTC
>TRBJ1-1|TRBV4-1|TRBD1|NA
CASSQYTGGKTEAFF
TGCGCCAGCAGCCAGTACACAGGGGGGAAAACTGAAGCTTTCTTT
>TRBJ1-5|TRBV27|TRBD1|NA
CASSPGTGVNQPQHF
TGTGCCAGCAGTCCAGGGACAGGGGTCAATCAGCCCCAGCATTTT
>TRBJ2-7|TRBV7-9|NA|NA
CASSSGEGPYEQYF
TGTGCCAGCAGCTCCGGCGAGGGCCCCTACGAGCAGTACTTC
>TRBJ2-2|TRBV7-9|NA|NA
CASSLVSARTGELFF
TGTGCCAGCAGCTTAGTCAGCGCAAGGACCGGGGAGCTGTTTTTT
>TRBJ2-3|TRBV7-9|TRBD2|NA
CASSLGEREGQYF
TGTGCCAGCAGCTTAGGGGAGCGGGAGGGGCAGTATTTT
>TRBJ2-7|TRBV4-3|NA|NA
CASSQVSSADYEQYF
TGCGCCAGCAGCCAAGTTAGCAGTGCGGACTACGAGCAGTACTTC
>TRBJ2-3|TRBV11-2|NA|NA
CASSFLGGWTDTQYF
TGTGCCAGCAGCTTCCTGGGGGGATGGACAGATACGCAGTATTTT
>TRBJ2-7|TRBV7-2|TRBD1|NA
CASSLEENRGPYEQYF
TGTGCCAGCAGCTTAGAGGAAAACAGGGGTCCCTACGAGCAGTACTTC
>TRBJ1-5|TRBV6-1|TRBD1|NA
CASSSGQGNQPQHF
TGTGCCAGCAGTTCCGGACAGGGCAATCAGCCCCAGCATTTT
>TRBJ1-2|TRBV5-4|TRBD1|few
CASSAGQGQGGYTF
TGTGCCAGCAGCGCCGGACAGGGGCAAGGTGGCTACACCTTC
>TRBJ2-3|TRBV28|NA|NA
CASSLGQVPTDTQYF
TGTGCCAGCAGTTTAGGGCAGGTCCCCACAGATACGCAGTATTTT
>TRBJ2-1|TRBV7-9|TRBD1|once
CASSLRDRGDNEQFF
TGTGCCAGCAGCCTCCGGGACAGGGGAGACAATGAGCAGTTCTTC
>TRBJ2-2|TRBV4-2|TRBD2|few
CASSTSGGSNTGELFF
TGTGCCAGCAGCACTAGCGGGGGGTCGAACACCGGGGAGCTGTTTTTT
>TRBJ2-7|TRBV14|NA|NA
CASSPREWSYEQYF
TGTGCCAGCAGCCCCAGGGAATGGTCCTACGAGCAGTACTTC
>TRBJ2-5|TRBV5-5|NA|NA
CASSWMPLVGVGETQYF
TGTGCCAGCAGCTGGATGCCACTGGTGGGAGTTGGAGAGACCCAGTACTTC
>TRBJ1-5|TRBV27|NA|NA
CASSLSLSNQPQHF
TGTGCCAGCAGTTTATCGTTAAGCAATCAGCCCCAGCATTTT
>TRBJ2-7|TRBV5-1|NA|NA
CASSLVTGSEQYF
TGCGCCAGCAGCTTGGTTACCGGGAGTGAGCAGTACTTC
>TRBJ2-2|TRBV18|TRBD1|NA
CASSPSGTGGRTGELFF
TGTGCCAGCTCACCCTCCGGGACAGGGGGTAGAACCGGGGAGCTGTTTTTT